These T cell receptor beta chains were read from a single sample in a study of early T cells in non-severe SARS-CoV-2 infection. TCRdb fed the 5' RACE reads into MiXCR, producing one record per CDR3 protein. The sample has tens of thousands of distinct CDR3 sequences, 11% seen once. The sequences come from whole blood, collected at baseline. These receptors came from an adult who was a healthcare worker with PCR-confirmed SARS-CoV-2 infection or an uninfected control (not recorded which). Each CDR3 is given with its conserved first and last residue. D genes are given only for firm matches. Clone size is given for some rows only: seen once, a few or many times, or a class if the clone is expanded.

>TRBV7-2|TRBJ2-7|.|.
TGTGCCAGCAGCTTAGGAGGTAGAGGTGGTCTAACCGGGATTCTGTACTTC
CASSLGGRGGLTGILYF
>TRBV6-5|TRBJ1-2|.|.
TGTGCCAGCAGGGACCCCGGACGGCCCTATGGCTACACCTTC
CASRDPGRPYGYTF
>TRBV14|TRBJ2-1|few|.
TGTGCCAGCAGCCGGGGGCCGGGTCAGCGGGGCAATGAGCAGTTCTTC
CASSRGPGQRGNEQFF
>TRBV6-2/TRBV6-3|TRBJ2-3|few|.
TGTGCCAGCAGTTACGACCGGGTTCGGGCAGATACGCAGTATTTT
CASSYDRVRADTQYF
>TRBV12-3/TRBV12-4|TRBJ2-2|few|TRBD1
TGTGCCGCCCGGGACAGCTACACCGGGGAGCTGTTTTTT
CAARDSYTGELFF
>TRBV24-1|TRBJ2-7|many|.
TGTGCCACCAGTCATCGACCCCAGACAGATCGTAAAGAGTACTTC
CATSHRPQTDRKEYF
>TRBV7-2|TRBJ1-2|.|.
TGTGCCAGCAGCCCCGGTGCAGATTTCTATGGCTACACCTTC
CASSPGADFYGYTF
>TRBV18|TRBJ1-2|.|.
TGTGTCAGCTCACCACCTAGTTCAGAGAATGGCTACACCTTC
CVSSPPSSENGYTF
>TRBV6-6|TRBJ1-6|.|.
TGTGCCAGCAGTTACTCTCGGAACTCGGACCTTTCACCCCTCCACTTT
CASSYSRNSDLSPLHF
>TRBV2|TRBJ1-1|.|.
TGTGCCAGCAGTAATTCACAGGGAACCACTGAAGCTTTCTTT
CASSNSQGTTEAFF
>TRBV3-1|TRBJ2-1|many|.
TGTGCCAGCAGCCGAAACAGCGGTTCCGATGAGCAGTTCTTC
CASSRNSGSDEQFF
>TRBV7-6|TRBJ1-1|.|.
TGTGCCAGCAGCTCCGGGACCTCAGGCACTGAAGCTTTCTTT
CASSSGTSGTEAFF
>TRBV7-3|TRBJ2-7|.|.
TGTGCCAGCAGCTTAAATGGAGGAAACTACGAGCAGTACTTC
CASSLNGGNYEQYF
>TRBV12-3/TRBV12-4|TRBJ2-2|many|TRBD1
TGTGCCAGCAGGGACAGGGTCGACACCGGGGAGCTGTTTTTT
CASRDRVDTGELFF
>TRBV7-9|TRBJ1-2|many|TRBD1
TGTGCCAGCAGCCCTTTAAGGGGGACAGGAGACTATGGCTACACCTTC
CASSPLRGTGDYGYTF
>TRBV28|TRBJ1-4|many|.
TGTGCCAGCAGTCCTCCGGGCCAGTGGGAAAAACTGTTTTTT
CASSPPGQWEKLFF
>TRBV6-1|TRBJ1-6|many|.
TGTGCCAGCAGTGAATACTTTGGCGGAGCAAATTCACCCCTCCACTTT
CASSEYFGGANSPLHF
>TRBV10-3|TRBJ2-7|.|.
TGTGCCATCAGCGGCCCACGGTCCTACGAGCAGTACTTC
CAISGPRSYEQYF
>TRBV19|TRBJ1-4|.|TRBD1
TGTGCCAGTAGGGACAGGGCTGCAACTAATGAAAAACTGTTTTTT
CASRDRAATNEKLFF
>TRBV28|TRBJ2-3|.|TRBD1
TGTGCCAGCAGCCCGGACAGGGGTGGCACAGATACGCAGTATTTT
CASSPDRGGTDTQYF
>TRBV9|TRBJ2-6|.|.
TGTGCCAGCAGCGTAGCCGGCTCTGGGGCCAACGTCCTGACTTTC
CASSVAGSGANVLTF
>TRBV20-1|TRBJ2-3|few|.
TGCAGTGCTTTACTCTTCCGCACAGATACGCAGTATTTT
CSALLFRTDTQYF
>TRBV11-2|TRBJ2-2|many|.
TGTGCCAGCGGTTGGAGTATGGACACCGGGGAGCTGTTTTTT
CASGWSMDTGELFF
>TRBV5-1|TRBJ1-1|few|.
TGCGCCAGCTGTGGCGGGATTGGGAACACTGAAGCTTTCTTT
CASCGGIGNTEAFF
>TRBV6-2/TRBV6-3|TRBJ1-1|few|.
TGTGCCAGCAGTTATGAAGACGGGACTGAAGCTTTCTTT
CASSYEDGTEAFF
>TRBV19|TRBJ1-2|few|.
TGTGCCAGTAGTATAGGCAGGGATAACTATGGCTACACCTTC
CASSIGRDNYGYTF
>TRBV7-3|TRBJ2-3|many|TRBD1
TGTGCCAGCAGCCCGACAGGGGGGGAGGCAGATACGCAGTATTTT
CASSPTGGEADTQYF
>TRBV20-1|TRBJ1-2|.|.
TGCAGTGCTAGAGCTGCCAGGGAAAGGGGCTACACCTTC
CSARAARERGYTF
>TRBV6-2/TRBV6-3|TRBJ2-1|many|.
TGTGCCAGCAGTTTCAGCTCCTACAATGAGCAGTTCTTC
CASSFSSYNEQFF
>TRBV6-2/TRBV6-3|TRBJ2-6|many|.
TGTGCCAGCAAGGGCGCAGAGGGCCGCTCTGGGGCCAACGTCCTGACTTTC
CASKGAEGRSGANVLTF
>TRBV6-6|TRBJ1-4|.|.
TGTGCCGGTGGGATAAATGAAAAACTGTTTTTT
CAGGINEKLFF
>TRBV19|TRBJ2-1|few|.
TGTGCCAGTACCATGGGGGCAGGGCGTCCTGAGCAGTTCTTC
CASTMGAGRPEQFF
>TRBV20-1|TRBJ2-2|few|TRBD1
TGCGGTCGACAGGGTTCAACCGGGGAGCTGTTTTTT
CGRQGSTGELFF
>TRBV6-2/TRBV6-3|TRBJ2-2|.|.
TGTGCCAGCAGAAGGACCATCACCGGGGAGCTGTTTTTT
CASRRTITGELFF
>TRBV5-1|TRBJ1-2|few|TRBD1
TGCGCCAGCAGCTTGGAAAGGACAGGGGATGGCTACACCTTC
CASSLERTGDGYTF
>TRBV20-1|TRBJ2-7|few|.
TGCAGTGCATCCTTTTCCAGGGATGAGCAGTACTTC
CSASFSRDEQYF
>TRBV7-9|TRBJ1-1|.|.
TGTGCCTCCGACTGGGGGTCACCGAACACTGAAGCTTTCTTT
CASDWGSPNTEAFF
>TRBV12-3/TRBV12-4|TRBJ2-2|many|.
TGTGCCAGCAGTTTAGTAGGGCCCCCGGGGACCGGGGAGCTGTTTTTT
CASSLVGPPGTGELFF
>TRBV6-6|TRBJ1-1|few|.
TGTGCCAGCAGGCGAGGGACGGGCGCTGAAGCTTTCTTT
CASRRGTGAEAFF
>TRBV7-2|TRBJ2-3|few|TRBD2
TGTGCCAGCAGCCCTAGCCGGGAGGGGAGAACAGATACGCAGTATTTT
CASSPSREGRTDTQYF
>TRBV5-1|TRBJ1-1|many|.
TGCGCCAGCAGCCTGGAAGGGGGGCGGGCGTCGTACACTGAAGCTTTCTTT
CASSLEGGRASYTEAFF
>TRBV6-2/TRBV6-3|TRBJ2-3|few|TRBD2
TGTGCCAGCAGCCCGACTAGCGGGGGGGCCGTAGATACGCAGTATTTT
CASSPTSGGAVDTQYF
>TRBV6-5|TRBJ2-5|.|.
TGTGCCAGCAGTTACTCTGGCTTAGCCGGAGAGACCCAGTACTTC
CASSYSGLAGETQYF